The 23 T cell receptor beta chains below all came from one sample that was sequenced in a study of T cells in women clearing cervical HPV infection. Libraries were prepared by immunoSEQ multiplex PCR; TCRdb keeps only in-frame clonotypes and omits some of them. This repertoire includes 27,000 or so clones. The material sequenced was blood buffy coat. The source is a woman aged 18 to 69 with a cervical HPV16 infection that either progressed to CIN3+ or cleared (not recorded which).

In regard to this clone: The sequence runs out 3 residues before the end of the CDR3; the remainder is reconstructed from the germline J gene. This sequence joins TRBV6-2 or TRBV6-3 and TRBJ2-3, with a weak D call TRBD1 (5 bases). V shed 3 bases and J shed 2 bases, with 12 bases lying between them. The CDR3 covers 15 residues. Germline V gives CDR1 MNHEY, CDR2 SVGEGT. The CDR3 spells CASSYFSGITDTQYF. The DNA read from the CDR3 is TGTGCCAGCAGTTATTTTTCAGGGATCACAGATACG.

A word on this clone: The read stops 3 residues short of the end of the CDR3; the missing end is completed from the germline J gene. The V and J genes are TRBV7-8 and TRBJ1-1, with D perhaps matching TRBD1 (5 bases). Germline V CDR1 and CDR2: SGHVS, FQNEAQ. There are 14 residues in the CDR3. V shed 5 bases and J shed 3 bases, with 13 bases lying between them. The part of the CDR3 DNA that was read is TGTGCCAGCAGCCGACGACAGAAGGACACTGAA. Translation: CASSRRQKDTE. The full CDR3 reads CASSRRQKDTEAFF.

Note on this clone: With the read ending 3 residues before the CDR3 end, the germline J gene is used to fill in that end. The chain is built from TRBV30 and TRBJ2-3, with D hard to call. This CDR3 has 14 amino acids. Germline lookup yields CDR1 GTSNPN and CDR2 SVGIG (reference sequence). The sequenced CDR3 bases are TGTGCCTGGACCCTCGGGTCAACCAATCAGCCG. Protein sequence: CAWTLGSTNQP. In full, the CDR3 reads CAWTLGSTNQPQYF. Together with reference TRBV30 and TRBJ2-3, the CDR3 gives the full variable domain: SQTIHQWPATLVQPVGSPLSLECTVEGTSNPNLYWYRQAAGRGLQLLFYSVGIGQISSEVPQNLSASRPQDRQFILSSKKLLLSDSGFYLCAWTLGSTNQPQYFGPGTRLTVL.

CDR3 sequence: CASSLGGPAGELFF. The sequenced part of the CDR3 DNA is TGTGCCAGCAGCTTAGGAGGGCCGGCCGGGGAG. The chain employs TRBV7-9 and TRBJ2-2; D perhaps matches TRBD2 (5 bases). The read halts 3 residues ahead of the CDR3 end, with the missing end drawn from the germline J gene. Per the germline V gene, CDR1 is SEHNR and CDR2 is FQNEAQ (reference sequence). V was cut by 1 base and J by 6 bases, with 9 bases left in between. The length of the CDR3 is 14 residues.

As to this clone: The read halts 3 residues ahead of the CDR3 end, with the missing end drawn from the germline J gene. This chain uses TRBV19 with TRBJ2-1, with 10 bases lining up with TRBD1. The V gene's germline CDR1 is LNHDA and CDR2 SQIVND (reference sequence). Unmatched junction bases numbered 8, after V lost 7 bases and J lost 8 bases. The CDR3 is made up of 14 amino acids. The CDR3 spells CASTPDRGWDEQFF. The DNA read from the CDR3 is TGTGCCAGTACCCCGGACAGGGGGTGGGATGAG.

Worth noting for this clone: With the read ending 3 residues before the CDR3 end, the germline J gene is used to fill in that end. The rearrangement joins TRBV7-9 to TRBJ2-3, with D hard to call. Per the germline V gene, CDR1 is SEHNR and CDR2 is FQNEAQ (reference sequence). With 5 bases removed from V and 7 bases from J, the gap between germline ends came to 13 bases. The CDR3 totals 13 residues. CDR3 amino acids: CASSQAQSYTQYF. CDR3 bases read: TGTGCCAGCAGCCAGGCCCAGAGCTATACG.

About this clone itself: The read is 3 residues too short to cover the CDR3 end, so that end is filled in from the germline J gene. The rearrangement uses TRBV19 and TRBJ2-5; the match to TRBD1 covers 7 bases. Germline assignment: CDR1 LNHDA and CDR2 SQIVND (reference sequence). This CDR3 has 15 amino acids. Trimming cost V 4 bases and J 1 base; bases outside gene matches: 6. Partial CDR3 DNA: TGTGCCAGTAGTAGCTTCGGGACAGCCCAAGAGACC. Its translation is CASSSFGTAQET. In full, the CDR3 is CASSSFGTAQETQYF.

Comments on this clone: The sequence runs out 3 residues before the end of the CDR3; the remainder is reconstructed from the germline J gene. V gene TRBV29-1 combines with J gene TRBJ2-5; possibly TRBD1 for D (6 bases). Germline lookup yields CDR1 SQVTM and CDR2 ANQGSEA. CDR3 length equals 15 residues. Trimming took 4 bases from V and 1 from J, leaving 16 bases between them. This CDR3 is CSVAKTGRRQETQYF. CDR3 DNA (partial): TGCAGCGTTGCCAAGACAGGAAGGCGCCAAGAGACC.

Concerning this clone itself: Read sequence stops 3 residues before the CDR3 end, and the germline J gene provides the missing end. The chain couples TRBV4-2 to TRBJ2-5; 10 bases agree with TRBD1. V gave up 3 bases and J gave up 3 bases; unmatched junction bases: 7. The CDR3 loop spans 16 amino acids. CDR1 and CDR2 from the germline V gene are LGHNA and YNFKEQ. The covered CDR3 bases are TGTGCCAGCAGCCACCTCCCGGACAGGGGGGAAGAGACC. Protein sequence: CASSHLPDRGEET. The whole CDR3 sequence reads CASSHLPDRGEETQYF.

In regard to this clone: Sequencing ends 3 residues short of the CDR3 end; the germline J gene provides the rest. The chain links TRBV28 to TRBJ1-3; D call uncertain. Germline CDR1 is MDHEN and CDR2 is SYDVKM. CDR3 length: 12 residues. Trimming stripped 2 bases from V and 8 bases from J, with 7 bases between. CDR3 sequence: CASSLRGYTIYF. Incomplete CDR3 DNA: TGTGCCAGCAGTTTACGGGGTTACACC. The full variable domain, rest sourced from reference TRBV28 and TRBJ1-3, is DVKVTQSSRYLVKRTGEKVFLECVQDMDHENMFWYRQDPGLGLRLIYFSYDVKMKEKGDIPEGYSVSREKKERFSLILESASTNQTSMYLCASSLRGYTIYFGEGSWLTVV.

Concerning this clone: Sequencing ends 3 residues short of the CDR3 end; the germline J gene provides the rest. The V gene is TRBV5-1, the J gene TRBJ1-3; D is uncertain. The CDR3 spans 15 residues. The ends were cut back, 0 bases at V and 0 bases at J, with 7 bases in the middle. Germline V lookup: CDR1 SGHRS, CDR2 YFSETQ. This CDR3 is CASSLVADSGNTIYF. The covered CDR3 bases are TGCGCCAGCAGCTTGGTCGCAGACTCTGGAAACACC.

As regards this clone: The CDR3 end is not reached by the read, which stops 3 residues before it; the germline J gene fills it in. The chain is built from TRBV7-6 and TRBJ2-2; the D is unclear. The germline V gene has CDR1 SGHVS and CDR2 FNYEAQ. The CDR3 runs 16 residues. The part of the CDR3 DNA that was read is TGTGCCAGCAGCCCAGAGGTCGGCGGCACTAATGAAAAG. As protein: CASSPEVGGTNEK. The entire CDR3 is CASSPEVGGTNEKLFF.

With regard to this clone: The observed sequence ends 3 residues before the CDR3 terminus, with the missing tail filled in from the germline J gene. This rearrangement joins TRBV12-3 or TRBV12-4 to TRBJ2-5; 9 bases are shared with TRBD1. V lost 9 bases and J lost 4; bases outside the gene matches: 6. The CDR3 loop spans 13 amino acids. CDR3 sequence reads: CASSGQGLETQYF. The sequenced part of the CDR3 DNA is TGTGCCAGTTCGGGACAGGGCCTAGAGACC.

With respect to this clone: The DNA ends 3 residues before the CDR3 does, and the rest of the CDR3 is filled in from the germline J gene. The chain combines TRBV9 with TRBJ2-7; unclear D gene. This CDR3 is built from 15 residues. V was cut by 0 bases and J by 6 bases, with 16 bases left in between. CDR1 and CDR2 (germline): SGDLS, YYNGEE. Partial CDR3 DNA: TGTGCCAGCAGCGTAGATTTTGGCCCCGGGTTCGAG. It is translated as CASSVDFGPGFE. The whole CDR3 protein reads CASSVDFGPGFEQYF.

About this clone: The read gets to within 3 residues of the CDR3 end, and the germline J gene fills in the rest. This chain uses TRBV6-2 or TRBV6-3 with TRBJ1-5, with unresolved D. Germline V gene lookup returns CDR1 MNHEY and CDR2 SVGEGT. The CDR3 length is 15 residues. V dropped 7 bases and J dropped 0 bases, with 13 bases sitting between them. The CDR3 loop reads CASKPGDYSNQPQHF. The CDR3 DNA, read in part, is TGTGCCAGCAAACCAGGAGATTATAGCAATCAGCCC.

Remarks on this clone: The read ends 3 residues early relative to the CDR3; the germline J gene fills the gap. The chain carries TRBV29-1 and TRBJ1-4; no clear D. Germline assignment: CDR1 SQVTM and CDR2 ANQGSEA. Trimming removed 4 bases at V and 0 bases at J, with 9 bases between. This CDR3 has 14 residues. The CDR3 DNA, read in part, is TGCAGCGTTGGCCTCTCGGCAACTAATGAAAAA. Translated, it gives CSVGLSATNEK. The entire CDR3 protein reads CSVGLSATNEKLFF. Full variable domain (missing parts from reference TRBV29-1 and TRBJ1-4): SAVISQKPSRDICQRGTSLTIQCQVDSQVTMMFWYRQQPGQSLTLIATANQGSEATYESGFVIDKFPISRPNLTFSTLTVSNMSPEDSSIYLCSVGLSATNEKLFFGSGTQLSVL.

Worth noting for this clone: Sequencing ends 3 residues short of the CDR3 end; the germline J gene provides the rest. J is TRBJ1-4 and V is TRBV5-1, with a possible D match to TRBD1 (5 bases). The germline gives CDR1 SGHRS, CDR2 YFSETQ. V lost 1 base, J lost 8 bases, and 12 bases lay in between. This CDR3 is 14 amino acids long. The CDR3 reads CASSLSGVVEKLFF. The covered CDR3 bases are TGCGCCAGCAGCTTGTCGGGGGTAGTGGAAAAA.

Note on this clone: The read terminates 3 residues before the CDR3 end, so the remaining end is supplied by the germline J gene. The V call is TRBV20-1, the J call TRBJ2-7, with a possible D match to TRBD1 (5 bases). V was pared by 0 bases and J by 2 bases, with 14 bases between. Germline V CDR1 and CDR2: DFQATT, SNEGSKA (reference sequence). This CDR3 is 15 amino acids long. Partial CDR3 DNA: TGCAGTGCTAGAGATCGAGCAGGGTCCACCTACGAG. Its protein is CSARDRAGSTYE. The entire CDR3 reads CSARDRAGSTYEQYF.

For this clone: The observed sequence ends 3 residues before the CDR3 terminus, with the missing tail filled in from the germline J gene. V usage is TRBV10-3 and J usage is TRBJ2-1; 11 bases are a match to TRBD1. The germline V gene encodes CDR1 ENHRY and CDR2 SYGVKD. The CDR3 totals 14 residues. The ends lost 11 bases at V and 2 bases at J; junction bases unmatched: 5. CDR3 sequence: CAVAGQGAYNEQFF. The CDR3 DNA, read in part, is TGTGCCGTCGCGGGACAGGGGGCCTACAATGAG.

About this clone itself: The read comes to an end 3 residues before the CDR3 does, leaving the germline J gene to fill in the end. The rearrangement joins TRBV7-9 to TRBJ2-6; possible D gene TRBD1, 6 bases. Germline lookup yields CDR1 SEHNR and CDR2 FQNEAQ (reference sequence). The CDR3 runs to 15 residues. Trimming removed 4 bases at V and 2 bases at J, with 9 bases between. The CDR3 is CASSSPGAGANVLTF. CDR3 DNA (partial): TGTGCCAGCAGCTCTCCAGGGGCTGGGGCCAACGTC.

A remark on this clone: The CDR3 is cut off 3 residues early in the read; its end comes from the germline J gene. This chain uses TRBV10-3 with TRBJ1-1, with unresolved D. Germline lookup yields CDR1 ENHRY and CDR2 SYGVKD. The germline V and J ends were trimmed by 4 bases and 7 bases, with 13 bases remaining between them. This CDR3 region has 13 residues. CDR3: CAISAGKEGEAFF. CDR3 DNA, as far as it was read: TGTGCCATCAGTGCGGGGAAGGAGGGTGAA.

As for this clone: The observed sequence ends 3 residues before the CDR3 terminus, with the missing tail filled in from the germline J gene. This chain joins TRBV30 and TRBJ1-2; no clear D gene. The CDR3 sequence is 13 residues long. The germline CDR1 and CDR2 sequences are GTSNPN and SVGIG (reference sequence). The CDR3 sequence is CAWSVSGGGSYTF. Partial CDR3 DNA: TGTGCCTGGAGTGTAAGCGGAGGAGGGAGC.

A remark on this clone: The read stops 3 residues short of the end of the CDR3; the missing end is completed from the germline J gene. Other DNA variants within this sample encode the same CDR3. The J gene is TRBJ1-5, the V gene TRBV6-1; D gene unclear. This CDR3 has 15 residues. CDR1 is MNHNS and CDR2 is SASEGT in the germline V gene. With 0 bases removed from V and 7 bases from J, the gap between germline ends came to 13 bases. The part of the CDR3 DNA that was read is TGTGCCAGCAGTGAAGCGCTGTCTACCGGGCAGCCC. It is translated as CASSEALSTGQP. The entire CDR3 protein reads CASSEALSTGQPQHF.